This is a list of T cell receptor beta chains from one sample in a study of regulatory T cells in long-lasting Graves disease. A single record per CDR3 protein comes from TCRdb applying MiXCR to the multiplex PCR reads. The data show approximately 540,000 distinct CDR3 sequences, 12% seen once. This sample also appeared in a second study, on T cells in Graves' hyperthyroidism and ophthalmopathy.

Sequencing was performed on peripheral blood mononuclear cells (PBMCs), taken at new diagnosis, from a patient treated with antithyroid drugs. These receptor sequences come from a woman in her 30s with Graves disease. The conserved cysteine and the conserved F or W are not part of the CDR3 here. Each record gives: V gene, clone size, CDR3 protein. Clone size appears in some rows only: once, few, many, or a class for an expanded clone.

TRBV6-1	-	ASSWGQGEADTQY
TRBV20-1	many	SARPSGREQF
TRBV9	-	ASSDRELNTEAF
TRBV19	many	ASSTGYGGYT
TRBV9	few	ASSVRGAGDTQY
TRBV3-1	-	ASRQRTSWRGMAGELF
TRBV7-2	many	ASSFIAGAGGYT
TRBV5-1	few	ASSDGQGAEGLEAF
TRBV20-1	-	SASSWGGYT
TRBV11-1	-	ASSLDVEQY
TRBV14	many	ASSQGTGWTETQY
TRBV6-2/TRBV6-3	many	ASTTQVNTEAF
TRBV12-3/TRBV12-4	many	ASRPGTGRNQPQH
TRBV5-6	-	ASSLGTPGSPLH
TRBV30	-	AFDRGLFAGNTIY
TRBV19	-	ASLAGDVRNQPQH
TRBV11-2	few	ASSPMVAKPDTQY
TRBV5-1	many	ASSLEEPGESPLH
TRBV28	-	ASTSPKTRFVKNIQY
TRBV9	few	ASSVELSGMQF
TRBV28	few	ASRQGTGPQPQH
TRBV12-3/TRBV12-4	-	ASSPTGQGSGGYT
TRBV6-2/TRBV6-3	few	ASMKTGADTEAF
TRBV28	many	ASSPAAGGFDTQY
TRBV27	many	ASSLSGRTLKAYEQY
TRBV6-2/TRBV6-3	many	ASSYPAGTANTGELF
TRBV5-5	many	ASSSGYTEAF
TRBV18	-	ASSPGLAASYEQY
TRBV2	many	ASSDWGAGSGEQY
TRBV27	-	ASSQRQGWNTEAF
TRBV11-2	many	ASSLDRGGFIYNEQF
TRBV2	many	ASKVDSSTDTQY
TRBV28	-	ASRDRHGYT
TRBV11-2	many	ASSSIPGQGFVRF
TRBV19	-	ASSIPWDTEAF
TRBV5-4	-	ASSLLAGGPMETQY
TRBV25-1	many	ASSESAVTNYGYT
TRBV3-1	many	ASSQDWKTQY
TRBV29-1	-	SVVGQSGTGAF
TRBV4-1	-	ASSQDRGPAQETQY
TRBV27	-	ASSPKERVGSEQF
TRBV29-1	many	SGNAGGSTDTQY
TRBV12-5	many	ASGLKDKEGIGLTQY
TRBV10-3	many	AMSARTGDSYEQY
TRBV28	many	ASSLALIGHKNEKLF
TRBV19	-	ASTPRGNSNQPQH
TRBV28	many	ASRVWGDTQY
TRBV6-1	-	ASSHPRREGF
TRBV5-1	many	ASSPLFRDSYNEQF
TRBV18	many	ASSPYQGVTEAF
TRBV28	many	ASSLGGRGNIQY